This T cell receptor beta chain was found in a study of response to subunit inactivated influenza vaccine. The CDR3 is made up of 13 amino acids. V gave up 7 bases and J gave up 4 bases, with 16 bases separating them. Germline CDR1 reads DFQATT; CDR2 reads SNEGSKA (reference sequence). TCRdb passed the RT-PCR reads through MiXCR, listing each CDR3 protein once. This table holds around 570,000 distinct CDR3 sequences, around 8% found once. The rearrangement links TRBV20-1 to TRBJ2-5; D is ambiguous. The source of this sequence is a man between 50 and 70 years old who received an inactivated influenza vaccine. The input for sequencing was PBMCs from blood, taken less than 30 months after vaccination. For the CDR3, the DNA is TGCAGTGTAAAGAGCCCCTTGGGAGAGACCCAGTACTTC. Its translation is CSVKSPLGETQYF.